This T cell receptor (beta chain) was captured in a study of T cell responses to AZD1222 COVID-19 vaccine. Comment on this clone: Its antigen is still unknown. At one of its ends the junction is not consistent with the germline gene, which may arise from a read error.

General study results and limits: The span of vaccine-associated CD4 TCRs extended across spike, with dominance at 160-218 and 743-854. Repertoire collection took place solely once the T cell response had peaked. Most donors were white British and more were female, and clonal diversity was possibly underestimated. Baseline serology detected seropositivity in only six AZD1222 recipients.

The CDR3 is 11 residues long. Germline V gene data show CDR1 as MNHEY and CDR2 as SMNVEV (reference sequence). Assay: immunoSEQ multiplex PCR; the TCRdb copy retains only in-frame clones and omits some. The repertoire holds some 120,000 clones, with approximately 92% as singletons. This receptor was taken from an adult in good health. This chain joins TRBV27 and TRBJ1-6, with no clear D. This sample comprised peripheral blood, obtained on day 0 of AZD1222 vaccination. CDR3: CASSLGQRTYF. As DNA, the CDR3 is TGTGCCAGCAGTTTGGGCCAACGCACCTACTTT.